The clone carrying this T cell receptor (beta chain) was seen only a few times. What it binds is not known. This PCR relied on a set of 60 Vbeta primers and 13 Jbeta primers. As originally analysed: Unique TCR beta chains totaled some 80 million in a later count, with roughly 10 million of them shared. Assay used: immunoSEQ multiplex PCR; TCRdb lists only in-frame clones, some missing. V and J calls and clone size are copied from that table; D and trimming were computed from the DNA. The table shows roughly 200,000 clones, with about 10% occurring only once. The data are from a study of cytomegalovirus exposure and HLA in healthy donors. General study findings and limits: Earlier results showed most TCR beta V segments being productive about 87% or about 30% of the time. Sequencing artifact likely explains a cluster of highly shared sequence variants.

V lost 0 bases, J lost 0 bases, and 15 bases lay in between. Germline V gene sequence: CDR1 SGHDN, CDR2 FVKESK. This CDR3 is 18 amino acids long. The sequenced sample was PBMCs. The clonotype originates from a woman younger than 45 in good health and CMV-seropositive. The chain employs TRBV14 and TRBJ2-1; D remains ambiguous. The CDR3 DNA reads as TGTGCCAGCAGCCAAGAAATGGGCGTTTCGAGCTCCTACAATGAGCAGTTCTTC. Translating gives CASSQEMGVSSSYNEQFF.